This T cell receptor beta chain was identified in a study of identical twins (dated by TCRdb to the mid-2010s). Notes on the research overall: The study deep-sequenced TCR alpha and beta repertoires from monozygotic twins, unrelated adults of various ages and cord blood to test whether fetal clonotypes persist. To rule out contamination, the twin experiments were replicated at different times with different library preparation protocols. Findings and caveats that apply to the study as a whole: Out-of-frame TCR alpha sequences shared between twins showed an excess of low generation-probability sequences compared with coincidental sharing between unrelated individuals. Recombination models systematically underestimated out-of-frame TCR alpha sharing in monozygotic twins but agreed with sharing between unrelated individuals. A weaker excess of twin sharing was found in beta out-of-frame sequences because the signal-to-noise ratio was lowered by fewer shared sequences. Abundant cord blood beta clonotypes had fewer insertions, young adult naive repertoires showed a similar but weaker trend, and memory repertoires showed no such trend. Because the same donors could not be followed over many years, the conclusions depended on cross-sectional statistical analysis. Invariant T cells such as MAIT and iNKT could partly confound zero-insertion analyses, although diverse VJ usage argued against such confounding for most clonotypes.

The V and J ends are trimmed by 4 bases and 7 bases, leaving 15 bases between them. Counted from cysteine to phenylalanine, this CDR3 has 14 amino acids. This entry keeps only the CDR3 DNA: 42 bases, framed from base 1. CDR1 SGHRS and CDR2 YFSETQ are derived from the germline V gene. The library was made by 5' RACE. Instrument on record: Illumina HiSeq 2000. Template switching added a universal primer binding site, and the final cDNA carried a unique molecular identifier that allowed TCR cDNA molecules to be counted accurately. Specific primers in the conserved constant-segment region were used to synthesize first-strand cDNA for the TCR alpha and beta chains. Each cDNA library was double barcoded, with a SMART-Mk sample barcode plus Illumina barcodes, to control for contamination. TruSeq adapter sequences along with Illumina sample barcodes were introduced in two successive PCR steps. The Illumina HiSeq platform was used with custom primers to sequence TCR alpha and beta cDNA libraries. In the paper's pipeline: MiGEC was used to process raw reads and extract unique molecular identifiers, and MiXCR was used to find CDR3 positions. Recombination models were inferred per individual with the repgenHMM and IGoR tools using an EM algorithm. Shared clonotypes were analyzed with the tcR package in R, and sharing was normalized by the product of cloneset sizes. To study raw recombination without the effects of thymic and clonal selection, out-of-frame nonproductive sequences were analyzed. TCRdb passed the public sequencing reads through fastp at Q25 and MiXCR, retaining productive beta sequences. Every distinct CDR3 protein forms one entry, paired with its most common genes and DNA. The V and J calls come from TCRdb's annotation, not from the publication. The table for this sample lists around 280,000 distinct CDR3 sequences; 6.5% to 9.5% of them were counted only once. The ten top clones hold 2% to 2.5% of the sample.

Worth noting for this clonotype: Its recognized antigen is unknown. Base qualities were left out, and no much larger clone turns up one base away.

Every donor in the study was a healthy Caucasian. Three pairs of female monozygotic twins, all aged roughly 18 to 30 years, made up the twin cohort. Using Miltenyi CD45RO+ enrichment and human naive T-cell isolation kits, memory (CD45RO+) and naive T cells were isolated from PBMC. The sample also formed part of further work on yellow fever vaccine responses in identical twins. From that second study: According to the authors, the vaccine-induced T cell response in identical twins seemed to be partly convergent and partly specific to each individual. The study precisely tracked vaccine-responding T cell clones in identical twins.

The sequence is built from TRBV5-1 and TRBJ2-4, with no D gene named confidently. The sequencing sample was made of memory (CD45RO+) T cells sorted from blood. Explained via the paper, the cell subset or site label denotes: CD45RO+ enriched T cells. This receptor was obtained from a woman in her late teens or twenties in good health. The DNA sequence reads TGCGCCAGCAGCCCTGGAAGGCCTAGTAACATTCAGTACTTC. This sequence encodes CASSPGRPSNIQYF.